The following is a T cell receptor (beta chain) sequence with its context. Its antigen is unidentified. The data belong to a study of cytomegalovirus exposure and HLA in healthy donors. A multiplex PCR was run with 60 Vbeta primers and 13 Jbeta primers. Sequencing used immunoSEQ multiplex PCR; TCRdb keeps in-frame clones, though not all of them. The specimen's table records more than 100,000 clones. Study-level findings and limits: In all likelihood, a cluster of highly shared sequence variants was a sequencing artifact. Trimming of TCR beta V- and J-genes showed a link, identified in a later analysis, to a missense DCLRE1C variant. Earlier findings revealed that most TCR beta V segments proved productive either about 87% or about 30% of the time. The CMV antigen specificity of a few CMV-associated chains was confirmed through in vitro analysis.

Specimen: PBMCs. The source of this sequence is a woman in her thirties or forties in good health and CMV-seronegative.

The CDR3 nucleotides read TGTGCCAGCAGACCTCCGGGACAGGTTTATTCACCCCTCCACTTT. It translates to CASRPPGQVYSPLHF. J is TRBJ1-6 and V is TRBV6-5; 8 bases map to TRBD1. The CDR3 extends over 15 amino acids. Unmatched junction bases numbered 9, after V lost 6 bases and J lost 8 bases. Germline V gene lookup returns CDR1 MNHEY and CDR2 SVGAGI.